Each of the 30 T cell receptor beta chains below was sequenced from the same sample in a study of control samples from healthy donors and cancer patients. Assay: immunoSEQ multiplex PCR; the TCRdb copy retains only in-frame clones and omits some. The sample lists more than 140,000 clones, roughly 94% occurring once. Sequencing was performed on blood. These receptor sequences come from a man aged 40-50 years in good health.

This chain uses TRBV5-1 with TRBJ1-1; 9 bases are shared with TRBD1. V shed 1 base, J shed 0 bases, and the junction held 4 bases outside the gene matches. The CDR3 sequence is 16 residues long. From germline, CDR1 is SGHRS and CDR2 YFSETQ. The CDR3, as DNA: TGCGCCAGCAGCTTGTGGAACAGGGGGCTGAACACTGAAGCTTTCTTT. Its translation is CASSLWNRGLNTEAFF.

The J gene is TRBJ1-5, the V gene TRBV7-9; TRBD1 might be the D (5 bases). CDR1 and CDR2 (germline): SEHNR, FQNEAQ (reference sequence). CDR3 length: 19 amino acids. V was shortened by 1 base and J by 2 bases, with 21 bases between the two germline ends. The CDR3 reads CASSLDVTAFPGGNQPQHF. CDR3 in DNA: TGTGCCAGCAGCTTAGACGTGACAGCCTTCCCCGGGGGCAATCAGCCCCAGCATTTT.

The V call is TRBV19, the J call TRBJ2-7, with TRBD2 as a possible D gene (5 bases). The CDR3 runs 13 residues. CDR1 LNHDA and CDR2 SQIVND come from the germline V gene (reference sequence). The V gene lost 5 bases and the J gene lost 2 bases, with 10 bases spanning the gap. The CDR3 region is CASSERGTYEQYF. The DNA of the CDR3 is TGTGCCAGTAGTGAACGGGGAACCTACGAGCAGTACTTC.

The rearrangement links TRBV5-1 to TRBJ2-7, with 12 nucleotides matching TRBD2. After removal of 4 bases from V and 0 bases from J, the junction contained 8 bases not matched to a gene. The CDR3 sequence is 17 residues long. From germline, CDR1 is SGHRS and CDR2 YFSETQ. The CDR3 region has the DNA TGCGCCAGCAGCCCCAGAGTGACTAGCGGGAGCTCCTACGAGCAGTACTTC. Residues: CASSPRVTSGSSYEQYF.

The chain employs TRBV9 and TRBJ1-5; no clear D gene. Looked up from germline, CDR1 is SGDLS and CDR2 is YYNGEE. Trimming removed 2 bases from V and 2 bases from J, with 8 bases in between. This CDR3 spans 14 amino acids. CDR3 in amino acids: CASSVGRGNQPQHF. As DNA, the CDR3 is TGTGCCAGCAGCGTCGGAAGGGGCAATCAGCCCCAGCATTTT.

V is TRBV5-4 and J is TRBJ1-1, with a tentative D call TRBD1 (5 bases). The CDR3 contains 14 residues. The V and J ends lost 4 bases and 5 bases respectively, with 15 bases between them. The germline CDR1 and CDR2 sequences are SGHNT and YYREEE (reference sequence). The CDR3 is CASSLPTVRTEAFF. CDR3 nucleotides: TGTGCCAGCAGCCTTCCGACAGTAAGGACTGAAGCTTTCTTT.

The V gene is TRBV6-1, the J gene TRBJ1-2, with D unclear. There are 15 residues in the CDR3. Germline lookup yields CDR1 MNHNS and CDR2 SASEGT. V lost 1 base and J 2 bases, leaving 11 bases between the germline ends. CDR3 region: CASSEEGSSNYGYTF. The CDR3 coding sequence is TGTGCCAGCAGTGAAGAAGGGTCCTCGAACTATGGCTACACCTTC.

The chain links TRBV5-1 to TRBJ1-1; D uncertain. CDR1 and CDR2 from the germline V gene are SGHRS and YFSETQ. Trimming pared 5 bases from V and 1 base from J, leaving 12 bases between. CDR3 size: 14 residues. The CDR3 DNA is TGCGCCAGCAGAATACAGTCTACGAACACTGAAGCTTTCTTT. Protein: CASRIQSTNTEAFF.

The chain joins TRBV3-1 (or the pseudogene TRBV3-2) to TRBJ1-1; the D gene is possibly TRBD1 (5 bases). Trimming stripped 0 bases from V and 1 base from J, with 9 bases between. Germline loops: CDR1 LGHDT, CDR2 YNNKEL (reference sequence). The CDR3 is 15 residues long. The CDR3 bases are TGTGCCAGCAGCCAAGAAAGGGGAGGGAACACTGAAGCTTTCTTT. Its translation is CASSQERGGNTEAFF.

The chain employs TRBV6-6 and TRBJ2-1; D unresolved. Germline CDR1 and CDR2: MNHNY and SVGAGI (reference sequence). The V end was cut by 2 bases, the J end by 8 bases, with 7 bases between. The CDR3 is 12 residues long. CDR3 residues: CASSYIVYEQFF. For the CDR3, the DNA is TGTGCCAGCAGTTACATTGTTTATGAGCAGTTCTTC.

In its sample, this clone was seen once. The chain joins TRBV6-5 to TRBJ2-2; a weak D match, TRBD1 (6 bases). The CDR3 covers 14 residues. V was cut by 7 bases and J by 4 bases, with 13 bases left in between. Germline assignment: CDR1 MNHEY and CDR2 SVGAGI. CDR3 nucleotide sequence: TGTGCCAGCAAGAACACAGGGTCCACCGGGGAGCTGTTTTTT. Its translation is CASKNTGSTGELFF.

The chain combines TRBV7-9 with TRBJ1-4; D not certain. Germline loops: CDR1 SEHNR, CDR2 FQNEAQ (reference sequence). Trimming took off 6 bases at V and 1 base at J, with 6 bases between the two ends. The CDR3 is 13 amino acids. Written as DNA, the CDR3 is TGTGCCAGCAGACGAAAAACTAATGAAAAACTGTTTTTT. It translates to CASRRKTNEKLFF.

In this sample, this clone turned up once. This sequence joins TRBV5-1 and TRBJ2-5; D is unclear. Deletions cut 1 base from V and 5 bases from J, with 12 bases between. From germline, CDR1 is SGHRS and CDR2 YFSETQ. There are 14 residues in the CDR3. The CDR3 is CASSLLPKPETQYF. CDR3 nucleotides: TGCGCCAGCAGCTTGTTGCCGAAACCGGAGACCCAGTACTTC. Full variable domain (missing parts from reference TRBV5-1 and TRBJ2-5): KAGVTQTPRYLIKTRGQQVTLSCSPISGHRSVSWYQQTPGQGLQFLFEYFSETQRNKGNFPGRFSGRQFSNSRSEMNVSTLELGDSALYLCASSLLPKPETQYFGPGTRLLVL.

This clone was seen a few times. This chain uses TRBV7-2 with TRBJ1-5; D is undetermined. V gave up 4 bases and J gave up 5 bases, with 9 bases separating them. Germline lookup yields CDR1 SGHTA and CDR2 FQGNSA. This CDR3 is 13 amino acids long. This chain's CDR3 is CASSSQSYQPQHF. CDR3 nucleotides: TGTGCCAGCAGCTCCCAATCTTATCAGCCCCAGCATTTT.

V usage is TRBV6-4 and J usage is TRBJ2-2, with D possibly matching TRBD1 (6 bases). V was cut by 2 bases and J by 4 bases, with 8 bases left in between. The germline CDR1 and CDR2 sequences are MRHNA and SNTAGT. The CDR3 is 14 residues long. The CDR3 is CASSDEGVTGELFF. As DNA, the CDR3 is TGTGCCAGCAGTGACGAGGGGGTCACCGGGGAGCTGTTTTTT.

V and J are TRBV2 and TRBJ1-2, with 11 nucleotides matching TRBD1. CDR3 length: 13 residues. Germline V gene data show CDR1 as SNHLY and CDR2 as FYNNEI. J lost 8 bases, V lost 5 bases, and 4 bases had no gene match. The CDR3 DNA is TGTGCCAGCAGTTGGACAGGGGGCCCCGGCTACACCTTC. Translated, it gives CASSWTGGPGYTF.

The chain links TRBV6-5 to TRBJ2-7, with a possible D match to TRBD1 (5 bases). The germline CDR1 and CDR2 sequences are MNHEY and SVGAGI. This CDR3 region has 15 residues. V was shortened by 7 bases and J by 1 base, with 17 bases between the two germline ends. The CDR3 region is CASTPDRRSSYEQYF. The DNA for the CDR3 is TGTGCCAGCACTCCCGACAGACGTTCTTCCTACGAGCAGTACTTC.

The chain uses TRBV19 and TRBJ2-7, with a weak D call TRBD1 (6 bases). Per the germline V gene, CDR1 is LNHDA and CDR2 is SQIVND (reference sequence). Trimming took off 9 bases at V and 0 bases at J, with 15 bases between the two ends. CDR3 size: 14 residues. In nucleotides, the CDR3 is TGTGCCAGCCTTCGGGACAAGACCTCCTACGAGCAGTACTTC. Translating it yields CASLRDKTSYEQYF.

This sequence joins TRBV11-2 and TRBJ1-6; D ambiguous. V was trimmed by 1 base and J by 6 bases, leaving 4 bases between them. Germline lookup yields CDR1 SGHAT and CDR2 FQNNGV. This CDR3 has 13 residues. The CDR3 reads CASSLVGNSPLHF. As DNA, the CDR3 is TGTGCCAGCAGCTTAGTCGGTAATTCACCCCTCCACTTT.

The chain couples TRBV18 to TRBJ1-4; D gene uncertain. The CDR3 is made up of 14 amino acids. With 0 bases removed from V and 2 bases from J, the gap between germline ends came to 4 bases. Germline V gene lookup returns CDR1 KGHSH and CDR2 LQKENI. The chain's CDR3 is CASSPPTTNEKLFF. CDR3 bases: TGTGCCAGCTCACCACCGACGACTAATGAAAAACTGTTTTTT.

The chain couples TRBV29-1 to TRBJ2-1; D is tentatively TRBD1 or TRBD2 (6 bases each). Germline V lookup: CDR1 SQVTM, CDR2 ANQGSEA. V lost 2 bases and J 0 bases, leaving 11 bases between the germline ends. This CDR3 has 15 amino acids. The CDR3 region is CSVEYRGHSYNEQFF. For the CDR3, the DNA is TGCAGCGTTGAATACCGGGGGCACTCCTACAATGAGCAGTTCTTC.

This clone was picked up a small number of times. CDR3 DNA sequence: TGTGCCAGCAGCTCCCCGTTATTAGGACAGGGAAAAAACATTCAGTACTTC. It is translated as CASSSPLLGQGKNIQYF. This chain links TRBV13 with TRBJ2-4, with 8 bases aligning to TRBD1. The CDR3 is made up of 17 amino acids. Germline CDR1 reads PRHDT; CDR2 reads FYEKMQ (reference sequence). Trimming at V came to 4 bases and at J to 4 bases, leaving 12 bases not matched to a gene.

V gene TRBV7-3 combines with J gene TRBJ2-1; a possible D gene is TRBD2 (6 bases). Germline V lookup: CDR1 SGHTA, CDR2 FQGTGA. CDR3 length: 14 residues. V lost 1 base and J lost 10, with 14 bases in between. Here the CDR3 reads CASSLISGGSEQFF. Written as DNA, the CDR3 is TGTGCCAGCAGCTTAATTTCCGGGGGATCGGAGCAGTTCTTC. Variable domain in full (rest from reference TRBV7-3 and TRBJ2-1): GAGVSQTPSNKVTEKGKYVELRCDPISGHTALYWYRQSLGQGPEFLIYFQGTGAADDSGLPNDRFFAVRPEGSVSTLKIQRTERGDSAVYLCASSLISGGSEQFFGPGTRLTVL.

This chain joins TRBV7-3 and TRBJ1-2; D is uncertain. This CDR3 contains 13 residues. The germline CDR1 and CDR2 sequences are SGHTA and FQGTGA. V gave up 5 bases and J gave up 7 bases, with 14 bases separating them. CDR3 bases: TGTGCCAGCAGCGGAACGGGAGCGGGTGGCTACACCTTC. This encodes CASSGTGAGGYTF.

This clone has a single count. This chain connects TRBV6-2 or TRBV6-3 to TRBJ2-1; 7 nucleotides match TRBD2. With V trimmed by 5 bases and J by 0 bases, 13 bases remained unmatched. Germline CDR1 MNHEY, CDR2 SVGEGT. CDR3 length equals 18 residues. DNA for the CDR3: TGTGCCAGCAGTCGCCGACGTGGCGGGGGTTTCTCCTACAATGAGCAGTTCTTC. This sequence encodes CASSRRRGGGFSYNEQFF.

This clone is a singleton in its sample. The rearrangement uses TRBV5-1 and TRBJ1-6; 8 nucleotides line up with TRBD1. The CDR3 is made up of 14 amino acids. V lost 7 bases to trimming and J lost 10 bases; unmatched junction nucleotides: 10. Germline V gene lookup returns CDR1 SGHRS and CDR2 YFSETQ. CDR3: CASLDRGMRSPLHF. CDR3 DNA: TGCGCCAGCCTCGACAGGGGAATGAGATCACCCCTCCACTTT.

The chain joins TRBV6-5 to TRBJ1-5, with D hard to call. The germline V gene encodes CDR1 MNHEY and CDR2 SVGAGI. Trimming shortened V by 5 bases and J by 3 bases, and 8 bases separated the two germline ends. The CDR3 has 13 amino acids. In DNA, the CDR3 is TGTGCCAGCAGTCTTCTACACAATCAGCCCCAGCATTTT. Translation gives CASSLLHNQPQHF.

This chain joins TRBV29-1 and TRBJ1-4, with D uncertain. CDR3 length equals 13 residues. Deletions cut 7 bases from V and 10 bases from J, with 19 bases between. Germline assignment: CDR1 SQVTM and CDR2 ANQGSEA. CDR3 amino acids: CSANELGGGKLFF. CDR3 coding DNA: TGCAGCGCCAATGAGTTGGGTGGCGGAAAACTGTTTTTT. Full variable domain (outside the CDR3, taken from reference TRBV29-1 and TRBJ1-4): SAVISQKPSRDICQRGTSLTIQCQVDSQVTMMFWYRQQPGQSLTLIATANQGSEATYESGFVIDKFPISRPNLTFSTLTVSNMSPEDSSIYLCSANELGGGKLFFGSGTQLSVL.

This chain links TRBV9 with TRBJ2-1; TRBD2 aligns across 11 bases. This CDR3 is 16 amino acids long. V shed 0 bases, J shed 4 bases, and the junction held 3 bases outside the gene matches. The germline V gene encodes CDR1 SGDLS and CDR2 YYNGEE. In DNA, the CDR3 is TGTGCCAGCAGCGTAGAGGGACTAGCGGAGTACAATGAGCAGTTCTTC. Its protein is CASSVEGLAEYNEQFF.

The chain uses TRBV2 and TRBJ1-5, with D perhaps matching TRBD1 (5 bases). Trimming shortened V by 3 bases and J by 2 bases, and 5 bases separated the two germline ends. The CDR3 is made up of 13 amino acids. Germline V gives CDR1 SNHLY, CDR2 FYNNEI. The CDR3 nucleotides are TGTGCCAGCAGTGAGGGGGGCAATCAGCCCCAGCATTTT. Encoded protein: CASSEGGNQPQHF.